The rows below give T cell receptor beta chains drawn from one sample of a study of cytotoxic CD8 clonotypes in ibrutinib-treated CLL. The protocol was immunoSEQ multiplex PCR, while the TCRdb copy is restricted to in-frame clones and leaves out a portion. This repertoire shows 250,000 to 350,000 clones, 70% to 80% found once; its top ten account for around 6%. The sequencing used PBMCs, collected at disease progression, from a patient treated with ibrutinib. The receptors come from a human donor with chronic lymphocytic leukemia. Both conserved end residues are part of each CDR3. D genes are given only for firm matches. Only some rows state a clone size, as once, few, many or a class for expanded clones.

D: TRBD2; size: -; V: TRBV5-1; J: TRBJ2-7; DNA: TGCGCCAGCAGCTTGGGTTCTAGCGGGAACTCCTACGAGCAGTACTTC; CDR3: CASSLGSSGNSYEQYF
D: TRBD1; size: -; V: TRBV7-2; J: TRBJ1-4; DNA: TGTGCCAGCAGCCTGACAGGGCCGGGAGCTAATGAAAAACTGTTTTTT; CDR3: CASSLTGPGANEKLFF
D: -; size: -; V: TRBV5-4; J: TRBJ2-2; DNA: TGTGCCAGCAGTCAATTCAGACAGAACACCGGGGAGCTGTTTTTT; CDR3: CASSQFRQNTGELFF
D: -; size: few; V: TRBV11-2; J: TRBJ2-2; DNA: TGTGCCAGCAGCTTAGTGGGTATCGGGGAGCTGTTTTTT; CDR3: CASSLVGIGELFF
D: -; size: -; V: TRBV7-4; J: TRBJ2-4; DNA: TGTGCCAGCAGCTTTAGCCCCTTCCTAGCCAAAAACATTCAGTACTTC; CDR3: CASSFSPFLAKNIQYF
D: TRBD1; size: -; V: TRBV7-3; J: TRBJ2-2; DNA: TGTGCCAGCAGCCAACGGGACAGAGCGCCCGGGGAGCTGTTTTTT; CDR3: CASSQRDRAPGELFF
D: -; size: few; V: TRBV5-1; J: TRBJ1-2; DNA: TGCGCCAGCAGCTTGGACCCAGGGGCGGGAGGCTACACCTTC; CDR3: CASSLDPGAGGYTF
D: TRBD1; size: -; V: TRBV6-1; J: TRBJ1-2; DNA: TGTGCCAGCAGTGACCTACGGACAGGGGTCAGTGGCTACACCTTC; CDR3: CASSDLRTGVSGYTF
D: -; size: -; V: TRBV19; J: TRBJ2-7; DNA: TGTGCCAGTAGTGGGGCCGGGGCCAGGGGAAACTACGAGCAGTACTTC; CDR3: CASSGAGARGNYEQYF
D: -; size: -; V: TRBV14; J: TRBJ1-2; DNA: TGTGCCAGCAGCCAAGACGCCAGAAACTATGGCTACACCTTC; CDR3: CASSQDARNYGYTF
D: -; size: -; V: TRBV2; J: TRBJ1-5; DNA: TGTGCCAGCAGAGAGGGAGAGAGTCAGCCCCAGCATTTT; CDR3: CASREGESQPQHF
D: -; size: -; V: TRBV5-4; J: TRBJ1-2; DNA: TGTGCCAGCAGCTTGCCGGGGGCCGGCTATGGCTACACCTTC; CDR3: CASSLPGAGYGYTF
D: -; size: -; V: TRBV13; J: TRBJ2-5; DNA: TGTGCCAGCAGCACCGGGTCACAAGAGACCCAGTACTTC; CDR3: CASSTGSQETQYF
D: TRBD2; size: -; V: TRBV7-8; J: TRBJ2-1; DNA: TGTGCCAGCAGTCTCGGCCGACTAGCGGGGGGGCCTAACAATGAGCAGTTCTTC; CDR3: CASSLGRLAGGPNNEQFF
D: TRBD2; size: -; V: TRBV6-1; J: TRBJ2-1; DNA: TGTGCCAGCAGTGCACTAGCGGGGGTTTCCTACAATGAGCAGTTCTTC; CDR3: CASSALAGVSYNEQFF
D: -; size: -; V: TRBV18; J: TRBJ2-6; DNA: TGTGCCAGCTCACTACGACAGGCTCTCTCTGGGGCCAACGTCCTGACTTTC; CDR3: CASSLRQALSGANVLTF
D: TRBD1; size: few; V: TRBV7-9; J: TRBJ1-3; DNA: TGTGCCAGCAGCCTCGGGACAGCCGGAAACACCATATATTTT; CDR3: CASSLGTAGNTIYF
D: TRBD1; size: few; V: TRBV5-6; J: TRBJ2-5; DNA: TGTGCCAGCAGCTTGGCAGGGGGCTACGAGACCCAGTACTTC; CDR3: CASSLAGGYETQYF
D: -; size: -; V: TRBV27; J: TRBJ2-7; DNA: TGTGCCAGCAGTCCCTGGACGGGCTCCTACGAGCAGTACTTC; CDR3: CASSPWTGSYEQYF
D: -; size: once; V: TRBV2; J: TRBJ1-2; DNA: TGTGCCACCTATCGGGGGGCGGGAACCTTC; CDR3: CATYRGAGTF
D: -; size: -; V: TRBV7-8; J: TRBJ2-5; DNA: TGTGCCAGCAGCTTCAGTTGGTACCAAGAGACCCAGTACTTC; CDR3: CASSFSWYQETQYF
D: -; size: -; V: TRBV5-4; J: TRBJ1-1; DNA: TGTGCCAGCAGCTTGATTGAGGGAGAAACTGAAGCTTTCTTT; CDR3: CASSLIEGETEAFF
D: -; size: -; V: TRBV4-1; J: TRBJ2-5; DNA: TGCGCCAGCAGCGCCCGACAAGCGGCATGGATGTACCAAGAGACCCAGTACTTC; CDR3: CASSARQAAWMYQETQYF
D: -; size: few; V: TRBV9; J: TRBJ2-7; DNA: TGTGCCAGCAGCGTAGGGGCTTGGGGACACTACGAGCAGTACTTC; CDR3: CASSVGAWGHYEQYF
D: -; size: once; V: TRBV29-1; J: TRBJ1-1; DNA: TGCAGCGTTGAAGGGGGACCTGGGCGGGACACTGAAGCTTTCTTT; CDR3: CSVEGGPGRDTEAFF
D: -; size: -; V: TRBV2; J: TRBJ2-7; DNA: TGTGCCAGCAGTGAAGCTGGTAGTCTCTACGAGCAGTACTTC; CDR3: CASSEAGSLYEQYF
D: -; size: -; V: TRBV6-6; J: TRBJ1-4; DNA: TGTGCCAGCAGTACACCCCGGGGGGGTCTACAGGAAAAACTGTTTTTT; CDR3: CASSTPRGGLQEKLFF
D: -; size: -; V: TRBV19; J: TRBJ2-5; DNA: TGTGCCAGTAGTATAGCCCCGGGGGTTGAAGAGACCCAGTACTTC; CDR3: CASSIAPGVEETQYF
D: -; size: few; V: TRBV12-5; J: TRBJ2-1; DNA: TGTGCTAGTGGTTTGGTACTGGGGGAGCGGACCAATGAGCAGTTCTTC; CDR3: CASGLVLGERTNEQFF
D: -; size: -; V: TRBV7-9; J: TRBJ2-7; DNA: TGTGCCAGCAGCTTCTGGGGCGAAGAGCAGTACTTC; CDR3: CASSFWGEEQYF
D: TRBD1; size: -; V: TRBV2; J: TRBJ2-5; DNA: TGTGCCAGCACCCGGGACAGATCCCAAGAGACCCAGTACTTC; CDR3: CASTRDRSQETQYF
D: TRBD1; size: -; V: TRBV7-9; J: TRBJ2-7; DNA: TGTGCCTCCGACAGGGGATACGAGCAGTACTTC; CDR3: CASDRGYEQYF
D: -; size: -; V: TRBV15; J: TRBJ1-2; DNA: TGTGCCACCAGCAGAGATGTCAGCAACTATGGCTACACCTTC; CDR3: CATSRDVSNYGYTF
D: TRBD1; size: -; V: TRBV27; J: TRBJ2-5; DNA: TGTGCCAGCAGTTTTTTTGGCAATTCGGACAGGGTGAAGACCCAGTACTTC; CDR3: CASSFFGNSDRVKTQYF
D: -; size: -; V: TRBV29-1; J: TRBJ1-1; DNA: TGCAGCGTTGAGCAACCGGGTAACACTGAAGCTTTCTTT; CDR3: CSVEQPGNTEAFF
D: TRBD1; size: -; V: TRBV6-1; J: TRBJ1-1; DNA: TGTGCCAGCAGTCGAACCGGGACAGCGCTTGAAGCTTTCTTT; CDR3: CASSRTGTALEAFF
D: TRBD2; size: once; V: TRBV6-5; J: TRBJ2-7; DNA: TGTGCCAGCGCCGGGACTAGCGGGGGGGCCTCCGAGCAGTACTTC; CDR3: CASAGTSGGASEQYF
D: -; size: once; V: TRBV6-5; J: TRBJ2-7; DNA: TGTGCCAGCAGGAGGGAGGGGGTTTACGAGCAGTACTTC; CDR3: CASRREGVYEQYF
D: TRBD1; size: -; V: TRBV5-3; J: TRBJ1-2; DNA: TGTGCCAGAAGTAATCGACAGGGGAACGGCTACACCTTC; CDR3: CARSNRQGNGYTF
D: -; size: once; V: TRBV20-1; J: TRBJ1-1; DNA: TGCATCACGGGGGGGATCACTGAAGCTTTCTTT; CDR3: CITGGITEAFF
D: TRBD2; size: -; V: TRBV5-1; J: TRBJ2-5; DNA: TGCGCCAGCAGCTTGGCACTAGCGGGGTTAGGGCAAGAGACCCAGTACTTC; CDR3: CASSLALAGLGQETQYF
D: -; size: once; V: TRBV28; J: TRBJ2-1; DNA: TGTGCCAGTTCTCAGACAGGTTACAATGAGCAGTTCTTC; CDR3: CASSQTGYNEQFF
D: TRBD2; size: -; V: TRBV7-9; J: TRBJ2-3; DNA: TGTGCCAGCAGCCTCGGGCCCGTACTAGCGGCGACCACAGATACGCAGTATTTT; CDR3: CASSLGPVLAATTDTQYF
D: TRBD2; size: -; V: TRBV5-1; J: TRBJ2-3; DNA: TGCGCCAGCAGTCCTCTAGCGGGGACCACAGATACGCAGTATTTT; CDR3: CASSPLAGTTDTQYF
D: -; size: -; V: TRBV6-5; J: TRBJ2-1; DNA: TGTGCCAGCAGCCTAGGCGGGGGCACCTACAATGAGCAGTTCTTC; CDR3: CASSLGGGTYNEQFF
D: TRBD2; size: -; V: TRBV9; J: TRBJ2-3; DNA: TGTGCCAGCAGCGTAGTCGCGGGGGGAAGCACAGATACGCAGTATTTT; CDR3: CASSVVAGGSTDTQYF
D: -; size: -; V: TRBV29-1; J: TRBJ2-3; DNA: TGCAGCGTTGAAGACCCTTTGTCCCGCACAGATACGCAGTATTTT; CDR3: CSVEDPLSRTDTQYF
D: -; size: -; V: TRBV5-1; J: TRBJ1-2; DNA: TGCGCCAGCAGCTTGACAGCCTTCCAGTATGGCTACACCTTC; CDR3: CASSLTAFQYGYTF
D: -; size: once; V: TRBV2; J: TRBJ2-2; DNA: TGTGCCAGCTACCGGACAGAGAACACCGGGGAGCTGTTTTTT; CDR3: CASYRTENTGELFF
D: TRBD1; size: -; V: TRBV5-1; J: TRBJ2-6; DNA: TGCGCCAGCAGCTTGACAGGGGTCGTGGCTGGGGCCAACGTCCTGACTTTC; CDR3: CASSLTGVVAGANVLTF
D: TRBD1; size: -; V: TRBV5-6; J: TRBJ1-1; DNA: TGTGCCAGCAGCTCCGGCGACAGGGATCACACTGAAGCTTTCTTT; CDR3: CASSSGDRDHTEAFF
D: -; size: -; V: TRBV7-2; J: TRBJ2-6; DNA: TGTGCCAGCAGCCAATTCTCTGGGGCCAACGTCCTGACTTTC; CDR3: CASSQFSGANVLTF
D: -; size: -; V: TRBV5-1; J: TRBJ2-7; DNA: TGCGCCAGCAGCTTGGTACAGGGCGGTGAGCAGTACTTC; CDR3: CASSLVQGGEQYF